Sequencing of this T cell receptor (beta chain) was carried out in a study of blood T cell repertoires in COVID-19. This clone was counted a few times. Sequencing used immunoSEQ multiplex PCR; TCRdb keeps in-frame clones, though not all of them. The data contain 200,000 to 250,000 clones, under 90% of them seen just once; the ten biggest clones take up 1.8%. Sequences were obtained from PBMCs or T cells enriched from blood (not recorded which). The clonotype was recovered from a man aged 55 to 70 who had recovered from COVID-19.

The CDR3, as DNA: TGTGCCAGCAGCTTAGGACTAGCGGGGGGTCATGAGCAGTTCTTC. Residues: CASSLGLAGGHEQFF. The chain employs TRBV7-9 and TRBJ2-1, with TRBD2 matching over 13 bases. This CDR3 is built from 15 residues. Germline CDR1 is SEHNR and CDR2 is FQNEAQ (reference sequence). V shed 1 base, J shed 8 bases, and the junction held 2 bases outside the gene matches.